This T cell receptor beta chain was identified in a study of T-cell memory formation after mild COVID-19. Study information: Clusters were largely donor specific.

TCR alpha and TCR beta cDNA libraries carrying sample barcodes and UMIs were produced by 5'RACE using constant-segment primers. TCRdb analysed the 5' RACE reads with MiXCR anew, one entry per CDR3 protein. The table records about 210,000 distinct CDR3 sequences, 10% to 13% of them present only once. This CDR3 comprises 16 residues. V dropped 2 bases and J dropped 7 bases, with 20 bases sitting between them. The germline CDR1 and CDR2 sequences are SGHNT and YENEEA. Broader study findings: Some clones that responded were present in memory (sampled pre-infection), which suggests cross-reactive memory joined. Contracting clones, day 15 to 85, had balanced CD4/CD8, and later expanders favored CD4+.

With regard to this clonotype: No antigen is known for it.

The sequence derives from a man aged 18 to 29 who had mild COVID-19 (a few samples of this study predate the infection). Cell type and time point are not known. The specimen was PBMCs or a T cell subset sorted from them (not recorded which). The V and J genes are TRBV11-3 and TRBJ2-5; D remains ambiguous. CDR3 coding DNA: TGTGCCAGCAGCTTAAGTCCGGCTAACCTTGGTGCGACCCAGTACTTC. Protein sequence: CASSLSPANLGATQYF.